This passage covers 20 T cell receptor beta chains from one sample sequenced in a study of beta chain features in type 1 diabetes. Whole-study findings and limits: Moderate yet significant TCRB CDR3 shortening was seen in Type 1 diabetes patients in all four CD4+ subsets.

The whole isolated RNA underwent reverse transcription, so sequencing captured expressed TCRB transcripts. Only in-frame clones appear in the TCRdb table, and some are missing; sequencing was by immunoSEQ multiplex PCR. The sample contains about 130,000 clones, approximately 10% of which appear only once. For these TCRs, the target antigens are not known. Sequenced material: central memory CD4+ T cells from blood. The receptor source for this set is a man under 40 with type 1 diabetes.

A few counts support this clone. This chain joins TRBV14 and TRBJ2-7, with unresolved D. Trimming stripped 0 bases from V and 4 bases from J, with 7 bases between. Germline V gene lookup returns CDR1 SGHDN and CDR2 FVKESK. The CDR3 runs 13 residues. Here the CDR3 DNA reads TGTGCCAGCAGCCAAGAAAGCGTATACGAGCAGTACTTC. Protein: CASSQESVYEQYF.

The V call is TRBV5-8, the J call TRBJ2-1; tentatively, D is TRBD2 (5 bases). Between the trimmed V and J ends, which lost 1 base and 8 bases, there was a span of 16 bases. The length of the CDR3 is 15 residues. The germline V gene encodes CDR1 SGHTS and CDR2 YDEGEE. The CDR3 region has the DNA TGTGCCAGCAGCTTGTTTCTAGCCCTGTCCTATGAGCAGTTCTTC. Translating gives CASSLFLALSYEQFF.

On this clone: The sample holds other DNA sequences that translate to the same CDR3. The V and J genes are TRBV9 and TRBJ1-6, with 7 bases fitting TRBD1. CDR3 length: 14 amino acids. With 2 bases clipped from V and 8 bases from J, the junction kept 4 bases outside the gene matches. The germline gives CDR1 SGDLS, CDR2 YYNGEE. The CDR3 region has the DNA TGTGCCAGCAGCGTCCGGGACAGCTATTCACCCCTCCACTTT. As protein: CASSVRDSYSPLHF.

This chain links TRBV7-2 with TRBJ2-2; D not resolved. The ends were cut back, 3 bases at V and 7 bases at J, with 6 bases in the middle. The V gene's germline CDR1 is SGHTA and CDR2 FQGNSA. The CDR3 loop spans 12 amino acids. The CDR3, as DNA: TGTGCCAGCAGCTTTAACGGCGGGGAGCTGTTTTTT. Its translation: CASSFNGGELFF.

This clone was found a few times. This sequence joins TRBV11-3 and TRBJ2-2, with TRBD1 matching over 12 bases. The junction had 5 bases not matched to a gene; V was cut back by 7 bases and J by 2 bases. The V gene's germline CDR1 is SGHNT and CDR2 YENEEA. The CDR3 sequence is 16 residues long. This chain's CDR3 is CASKVGTGGNTGELFF. The DNA of the CDR3 is TGTGCCAGCAAGGTCGGGACAGGGGGCAACACCGGGGAGCTGTTTTTT.

This clone has only a few counts. The rearrangement links TRBV30 to TRBJ1-6, with TRBD1 matching 7 bases. Germline V gene data show CDR1 as GTSNPN and CDR2 as SVGIG (reference sequence). The CDR3 is made up of 13 amino acids. J lost 10 bases, V lost 3 bases, and 6 bases had no gene match. The CDR3 DNA follows: TGTGCCTGGAGGGCGGACAGGCAGTCACCCCTCCACTTT. Residues: CAWRADRQSPLHF.

V gene TRBV28 combines with J gene TRBJ1-2; 9 positions match TRBD1. This CDR3 has 16 amino acids. CDR1 and CDR2 from the germline V gene are MDHEN and SYDVKM. The V gene end was trimmed by 0 bases and the J gene end by 8 bases; junction bases not matched to a gene: 10. CDR3 amino acids: CASSLWQRTGVDGYTF. The CDR3 DNA reads as TGTGCCAGCAGTTTATGGCAGCGGACAGGGGTTGACGGCTACACCTTC.

This clone appeared a few times. This chain connects TRBV6-6 to TRBJ1-5; D may be TRBD1 (5 bases). CDR1 and CDR2 (germline): MNHNY, SVGAGI (reference sequence). Trimming cost V 6 bases and J 12 bases, with 15 bases left between them. The CDR3 is 12 amino acids. The CDR3 loop is CASSRRMGHQHF. CDR3 bases: TGTGCCAGCAGCCGAAGGATGGGGCACCAGCATTTT.

V and J are TRBV4-1 and TRBJ2-5, with TRBD2 matching over 7 bases. V lost 4 bases, J lost 1 base, and 3 bases stayed unmatched. The CDR3 sequence is 14 residues long. CDR1 is MGHRA and CDR2 is YSYEKL in the germline V gene. Here the CDR3 DNA reads TGCGCCAGCAGCCGACTAGCCCTCCAAGAGACCCAGTACTTC. It is translated as CASSRLALQETQYF.

The V gene is TRBV18, the J gene TRBJ2-5, with D perhaps matching TRBD2 (6 bases). V was trimmed by 6 bases and J by 1 base, leaving 15 bases between them. CDR1 is KGHSH, CDR2 LQKENI, per germline. There are 15 residues in the CDR3. The CDR3 loop is CASSPEEGTQETQYF. The CDR3 DNA reads as TGTGCCAGCTCCCCCGAGGAGGGGACCCAAGAGACCCAGTACTTC.

The rearrangement uses TRBV28 and TRBJ2-3; 9 bases line up with TRBD2. Germline V gene data show CDR1 as MDHEN and CDR2 as SYDVKM. The V segment lost 2 bases and the J segment 6 bases; nucleotides outside the gene matches: 6. The CDR3 covers 15 residues. The CDR3 DNA is TGTGCCAGCAGTTTAACTAGCGGGTTCTGGGATACGCAGTATTTT. Amino acids: CASSLTSGFWDTQYF. The full variable domain, with the rest looked up from reference TRBV28 and TRBJ2-3, is DVKVTQSSRYLVKRTGEKVFLECVQDMDHENMFWYRQDPGLGLRLIYFSYDVKMKEKGDIPEGYSVSREKKERFSLILESASTNQTSMYLCASSLTSGFWDTQYFGPGTRLTVL.

The chain combines TRBV7-2 with TRBJ2-3; 8 nucleotides match TRBD2. Germline V CDR1 and CDR2: SGHTA, FQGNSA. The trim removed 2 bases at V and 0 bases at J, leaving 4 bases unmatched. There are 16 residues in the CDR3. DNA for the CDR3: TGTGCCAGCAGCTTATATCGGGGGGGTAGCACAGATACGCAGTATTTT. This gives the protein CASSLYRGGSTDTQYF.

The chain has TRBV30 and TRBJ1-4, with a possible D match to TRBD1 (5 bases). V was shortened by 5 bases and J by 10 bases, with 20 bases between the two germline ends. Germline-derived CDR1 and CDR2 are GTSNPN and SVGIG (reference sequence). This CDR3 is 14 amino acids long. CDR3 residues: CAWGARTELGKLFF. CDR3 in DNA: TGTGCCTGGGGGGCAAGGACGGAACTGGGAAAACTGTTTTTT.

This clone was detected only a few times. The rearrangement joins TRBV7-2 to TRBJ1-2, with D possibly matching TRBD1 (6 bases). Looked up from germline, CDR1 is SGHTA and CDR2 is FQGNSA. This CDR3 comprises 13 residues. The V and J ends lost 2 bases and 4 bases respectively, with 8 bases between them. The CDR3, as DNA: TGTGCCAGCAGCTTACGGACAGCCTATGGCTACACCTTC. It codes for CASSLRTAYGYTF.

The V gene is TRBV7-3, the J gene TRBJ1-1, with D possibly matching TRBD1 (5 bases). Germline V gives CDR1 SGHTA, CDR2 FQGTGA. Trimming stripped 2 bases from V and 3 bases from J, with 10 bases between. The CDR3 covers 14 residues. The CDR3, as DNA: TGTGCCAGCAGCTTACAGGGAGGGGACACTGAAGCTTTCTTT. Translation gives CASSLQGGDTEAFF.

CDR3 bases: TGTGCCAGCAGTGGTGTGGGGCGGGGATCACCCCTCCACTTT. It translates to CASSGVGRGSPLHF. This rearrangement joins TRBV2 to TRBJ1-6; D perhaps matches TRBD1 (5 bases). Deletions cut 4 bases from V and 10 bases from J, with 14 bases between. CDR3 size: 14 residues. The germline V gene encodes CDR1 SNHLY and CDR2 FYNNEI. The full variable domain, rest sourced from reference TRBV2 and TRBJ1-6, is EPEVTQTPSHQVTQMGQEVILRCVPISNHLYFYWYRQILGQKVEFLVSFYNNEISEKSEIFDDQFSVERPDGSNFTLKIRSTKLEDSAMYFCASSGVGRGSPLHFGNGTRLTVT.

The chain carries TRBV11-2 and TRBJ2-5, with TRBD2 matching over 12 bases. The V gene end was trimmed by 3 bases and the J gene end by 6 bases; junction bases not matched to a gene: 5. The CDR3 has 15 amino acids. Germline V gene sequence: CDR1 SGHAT, CDR2 FQNNGV. This CDR3 reads CASSLTSGGSQTQYF. The CDR3 nucleotides are TGTGCCAGCAGCTTGACTAGCGGGGGCTCTCAGACCCAGTACTTC.

This clone was seen a few times. This chain uses TRBV4-1 with TRBJ1-2; D not resolved. The V and J ends lost 0 bases and 3 bases respectively, with 5 bases between them. The CDR3 has 13 amino acids. From germline, CDR1 is MGHRA and CDR2 YSYEKL. The CDR3 DNA is TGCGCCAGCAGCCAAGACCCAGACTATGGCTACACCTTC. This sequence encodes CASSQDPDYGYTF.

This clone was counted between two and nine times. The gene calls are TRBV2 and TRBJ1-1, with D perhaps matching TRBD1 (5 bases). There are 15 residues in the CDR3. Germline values: CDR1 SNHLY, CDR2 FYNNEI. The V and J ends lost 4 bases and 11 bases respectively, with 23 bases between them. CDR3 sequence reads: CASSVDFQGIRRAFF. The CDR3 region has the DNA TGTGCCAGCAGTGTTGACTTCCAGGGAATCCGTAGGGCTTTCTTT. The variable domain in full, with the rest retrieved from reference TRBV2 and TRBJ1-1, is EPEVTQTPSHQVTQMGQEVILRCVPISNHLYFYWYRQILGQKVEFLVSFYNNEISEKSEIFDDQFSVERPDGSNFTLKIRSTKLEDSAMYFCASSVDFQGIRRAFFGQGTRLTVV.

This chain uses TRBV4-1 with TRBJ2-7; a weak D match, TRBD2 (6 bases). V lost 3 bases and J 3 bases, leaving 9 bases between the germline ends. The CDR3 totals 13 residues. Germline CDR1 MGHRA, CDR2 YSYEKL. The CDR3 nucleotides are TGCGCCAGCAGCCAGCAGGAGGGCTACGAGCAGTACTTC. This translates into CASSQQEGYEQYF.